This T cell receptor beta chain was observed in a study of blood T cell repertoires in COVID-19. Turning to the study itself: Sample material is recorded as cDNA or gDNA derived from T cells, B-cell-depleted T cells, or PBMCs.

As handled by the study authors: Researchers report that nucleated cell counts were estimated from reference gene primer amplification. Clones were read by immunoSEQ multiplex PCR, and TCRdb kept only the in-frame ones, dropping some. The V and J calls and the clone size are those of that table, but D and trimming were determined from the DNA. The profile shows fewer than 85,000 clones, more than 70% of them singletons. V was shortened by 3 bases and J by 3 bases, with 14 bases between the two germline ends. CDR3 length: 16 residues. Germline CDR1 is KGHDR and CDR2 is SFDVKD. The material sequenced was peripheral blood. The chain couples TRBV24-1 to TRBJ1-5, with a tentative D call TRBD1 (5 bases). This TCR was sampled from a man aged 65 to 85 with COVID-19, enrolled during active disease. In nucleotides, the CDR3 is TGTGCCACCAGTGATGATGGATCGGACAACAATCAGCCCCAGCATTTT. This gives the protein CATSDDGSDNNQPQHF.